Sequencing of this TCR beta chain was carried out in a study of identical twins. This CDR3 is 15 amino acids long. V was clipped by 0 bases and J by 9 bases, with 15 bases between them. The germline V gene has CDR1 WNHNN and CDR2 SYGVQD (reference sequence). TCRdb used MiXCR to reprocess the 5' RACE reads, holding one entry per CDR3 protein. The table shows some 900,000 distinct CDR3 sequences, with roughly an eighth occurring only once. These data were likewise used in another study, on yellow fever vaccine responses in identical twins. That source notes: Reportedly, twins' vaccine T cell responses looked partly convergent and partly personalized.

The sequencing sample was made of PBMCs. The receptor was isolated from a woman younger than 35 in good health. The chain links TRBV10-1 to TRBJ2-1; no firm D call. CDR3 in amino acids: CASSESWVRRSEQFF. In DNA form, the CDR3 reads TGCGCCAGCAGTGAGTCGTGGGTCCGAAGGAGTGAGCAGTTCTTC.